What follows are 20 T cell receptor beta chains derived from one specimen sequenced in a study of T cell responses to AZD1222 COVID-19 vaccine. The assay was immunoSEQ multiplex PCR, and TCRdb's table has in-frame clones only and misses some. Of some 40,000 clones listed, about 88% were seen once; the top ten hold roughly 29%. Sequencing was performed on peripheral blood, taken 28 days after the second dose of the MenACWY control vaccine. Source of these receptors: an adult who received the MenACWY meningococcal vaccine as a control.

The V and J genes are TRBV18 and TRBJ1-5; D might be TRBD1 (5 bases). CDR1 and CDR2 from the germline V gene are KGHSH and LQKENI. This CDR3 contains 15 residues. Trimming left V 4 bases short and J 1 base short, with 11 bases between. CDR3 sequence (DNA): TGTGCCAGCTCACGTCCAGGGCAAAGCAATCAGCCCCAGCATTTT. As protein: CASSRPGQSNQPQHF.

As DNA, the CDR3 is TGCAGTGCTAGCGGGGGGGAGGAGCTGTTTTTT. This translates into CSASGGEELFF. The J gene is TRBJ2-2, the V gene TRBV20-1, with 8 positions matching TRBD2. Germline V CDR1 and CDR2: DFQATT, SNEGSKA (reference sequence). J gave up 10 bases and V 3 bases, and 1 base lay outside the gene matches. CDR3 length: 11 residues.

The chain employs TRBV30 and TRBJ1-2, with D possibly matching TRBD1 (5 bases). Trimming left V 0 bases short and J 10 bases short, with 18 bases between. CDR1 GTSNPN and CDR2 SVGIG come from the germline V gene (reference sequence). The CDR3 extends over 14 amino acids. CDR3 residues: CAWSVLRVKLDYTF. The CDR3 DNA is TGTGCCTGGAGTGTTCTCAGGGTAAAACTGGACTACACCTTC.

This chain uses TRBV7-2 with TRBJ2-7, with a tentative D call TRBD1 (5 bases). Trimming removed 2 bases from V and 2 bases from J, with 13 bases in between. The germline gives CDR1 SGHTA, CDR2 FQGNSA. This CDR3 comprises 15 residues. In DNA form, the CDR3 reads TGTGCCAGCAGCTTAAGACAGCCTGCAACCTACGAGCAGTACTTC. Amino acid sequence: CASSLRQPATYEQYF.

J is TRBJ2-7 and V is TRBV6-6; D unclear. Trimming removed 6 bases at V and 2 bases at J, with 11 bases between. The germline V gene encodes CDR1 MNHNY and CDR2 SVGAGI (reference sequence). The CDR3 is made up of 13 amino acids. CDR3 protein: CASRKSEPYEQYF. CDR3 coding DNA: TGTGCCAGCAGGAAGTCAGAGCCCTACGAGCAGTACTTC.

V and J are TRBV27 and TRBJ2-3; D not certain. Germline CDR1 MNHEY, CDR2 SMNVEV (reference sequence). Deletions cut 10 bases from V and 1 base from J, with 6 bases between. The CDR3 has 11 residues. CDR3 protein: CATIGTDTQYF. The CDR3 DNA follows: TGTGCCACCATAGGCACAGATACGCAGTATTTT.

The chain joins TRBV7-2 to TRBJ2-1, with TRBD2 matching 9 bases. The CDR3 has 15 amino acids. V lost 1 base to trimming and J lost 6 bases; unmatched junction nucleotides: 4. CDR1 is SGHTA and CDR2 is FQGNSA in the germline V gene. In DNA form, the CDR3 reads TGTGCCAGCAGCTTAGGTGGCGGGAGGGCCAATGAGCAGTTCTTC. Translated: CASSLGGGRANEQFF.

The chain couples TRBV5-1 to TRBJ2-1; the match to TRBD1 covers 11 bases. V was pared by 4 bases and J by 2 bases, with 5 bases of the junction left unmatched. CDR3 size: 16 residues. Germline V lookup: CDR1 SGHRS, CDR2 YFSETQ. CDR3 in DNA: TGCGCCAGCAGCGAACCGGGACAGGGGGCCTACAATGAGCAGTTCTTC. This encodes CASSEPGQGAYNEQFF.

This clone was seen only once. The gene calls are TRBV4-1 and TRBJ2-1; the D gene is possibly TRBD1 (6 bases). The ends were cut back, 1 base at V and 6 bases at J, with 16 bases in the middle. Per germline, CDR1 MGHRA and CDR2 YSYEKL. The CDR3 contains 16 residues. The CDR3 loop is CASSQADSAPSNEQFF. The CDR3 nucleotides read TGCGCCAGCAGCCAAGCGGACAGTGCACCATCCAATGAGCAGTTCTTC.

This sequence joins TRBV7-9 and TRBJ1-6, with D perhaps matching TRBD1 (5 bases). The germline CDR1 and CDR2 sequences are SEHNR and FQNEAQ (reference sequence). The CDR3 is made up of 15 amino acids. The V and J ends lost 5 bases and 6 bases respectively, with 14 bases between them. In DNA form, the CDR3 reads TGTGCCAGCAGCACCGGACAATGGGGTAATTCACCCCTCCACTTT. Protein: CASSTGQWGNSPLHF.

The V call is TRBV29-1, the J call TRBJ1-2; possibly TRBD1 for D (6 bases). The V gene lost 3 bases and the J gene lost 4 bases, with 12 bases spanning the gap. The CDR3 has 13 residues. CDR1 SQVTM and CDR2 ANQGSEA come from the germline V gene. CDR3 sequence: CSVDRGGGYGYTF. The CDR3 DNA reads TGCAGCGTTGACAGGGGTGGAGGCTATGGCTACACCTTC.

The gene calls are TRBV7-8 and TRBJ2-7; 9 bases align to TRBD2. The V and J ends lost 1 base and 2 bases, in that order; junction bases with no gene match: 12. The CDR3 covers 18 residues. CDR1 and CDR2 (germline): SGHVS, FQNEAQ. The CDR3 DNA follows: TGTGCCAGCAGCTTAGAGGTTCCGACTAGCGGAGACCCCTACGAGCAGTACTTC. This codes for CASSLEVPTSGDPYEQYF.

This chain connects TRBV5-1 to TRBJ2-2; 11 bases match TRBD2. The V segment lost 1 base and the J segment 6 bases; nucleotides outside the gene matches: 8. Germline V gene lookup returns CDR1 SGHRS and CDR2 YFSETQ. CDR3 length: 17 residues. The CDR3 bases are TGCGCCAGCAGCTTGAAGTGGCTAGCGGGAGGATCCGGGGAGCTGTTTTTT. Its translation is CASSLKWLAGGSGELFF.

The V gene is TRBV7-6, the J gene TRBJ2-2; the match to TRBD2 covers 8 bases. The CDR3 has 15 amino acids. From germline, CDR1 is SGHVS and CDR2 FNYEAQ. V dropped 5 bases and J dropped 0; count of bases not matched to a gene: 2. CDR3 sequence: CASSRSGTNTGELFF. The CDR3 DNA is TGTGCCAGCAGCCGTAGCGGGACGAACACCGGGGAGCTGTTTTTT.

This rearrangement joins TRBV28 to TRBJ1-1, with no clear D. The CDR3 spans 12 residues. CDR1 and CDR2 from the germline V gene are MDHEN and SYDVKM. The V end lost 6 bases, the J end lost 6 bases, and 11 bases lay between the germline ends. In nucleotides, the CDR3 is TGTGCCAGCAGCATATTGGCCCCTGAAGCTTTCTTT. Protein sequence: CASSILAPEAFF. Filled out from reference TRBV28 and TRBJ1-1, the complete variable domain reads DVKVTQSSRYLVKRTGEKVFLECVQDMDHENMFWYRQDPGLGLRLIYFSYDVKMKEKGDIPEGYSVSREKKERFSLILESASTNQTSMYLCASSILAPEAFFGQGTRLTVV.

J is TRBJ1-4 and V is TRBV4-1; 10 bases are a match to TRBD1. Germline V gene data show CDR1 as MGHRA and CDR2 as YSYEKL. V lost 5 bases and J lost 8; bases outside the gene matches: 2. The CDR3 is made up of 13 amino acids. The CDR3 reads CASSETGGEKLFF. CDR3 DNA sequence: TGCGCCAGCAGCGAGACAGGGGGCGAAAAACTGTTTTTT.

This clone is a singleton in its sample. The V and J genes are TRBV5-4 and TRBJ2-3, with TRBD2 identical over 12 bases. J gave up 5 bases and V 4 bases, and 17 bases lay outside the gene matches. CDR1 is SGHNT and CDR2 is YYREEE in the germline V gene (reference sequence). This CDR3 region has 19 residues. CDR3 nucleotide sequence: TGTGCCAGCAGCGTGATCCTAGCGGGAGGGCTATCTGGGGTAGATACGCAGTATTTT. Translated: CASSVILAGGLSGVDTQYF.

This clone was detected only once. This chain joins TRBV3-1 (or the pseudogene TRBV3-2) and TRBJ2-1; D uncertain. The V gene's germline CDR1 is LGHDT and CDR2 YNNKEL (reference sequence). The ends were cut back, 4 bases at V and 4 bases at J, with 2 bases in the middle. This CDR3 is built from 11 residues. Here the CDR3 DNA reads TGTGCCAGCAGCCTGTACAATGAGCAGTTCTTC. Protein product: CASSLYNEQFF.

The chain combines TRBV6-1 with TRBJ1-2; D gene unclear. Germline lookup yields CDR1 MNHNS and CDR2 SASEGT. The CDR3 covers 14 residues. Trimming removed 1 base from V and 8 bases from J, with 14 bases in between. The CDR3 loop reads CASSEGATSRGYTF. CDR3 coding DNA: TGTGCCAGCAGTGAAGGGGCAACGAGTAGGGGCTACACCTTC.

The CDR3 spells CATSRTRTDTQYF. In DNA, the CDR3 is TGTGCCACCAGTCGGACGCGCACAGATACGCAGTATTTT. This sequence joins TRBV24-1 and TRBJ2-3; the D is unclear. The CDR3 is 13 amino acids. V lost 6 bases, J lost 1 base, and 7 bases lay in between. CDR1 and CDR2 from the germline V gene are KGHDR and SFDVKD.